Presented here are 10 T cell receptor beta chains from one specimen sequenced in a study of cytomegalovirus exposure and HLA in healthy donors. PCR employed 60 Vbeta and 13 Jbeta primers. Some clones are missing from TCRdb's copy, which holds only in-frame ones; the method was immunoSEQ multiplex PCR. Here the sample spans around 94,000 clones, approximately 78% being singletons. The sample taken for sequencing was PBMCs. The receptor source for this set is a woman between 40 and 50 years old in good health and CMV-seropositive.

The chain carries TRBV10-3 and TRBJ2-2; TRBD2 matches at 10 bases. Trimming took 4 bases from V and 7 from J; bases not matched to a gene: 12. The CDR3 contains 17 residues. Germline V gene data show CDR1 as ENHRY and CDR2 as SYGVKD. The CDR3 DNA follows: TGTGCCATCAGTGGGACTAGCGGCGGGGGCCAGGGCGGGGAGCTGTTTTTT. Protein: CAISGTSGGGQGGELFF.

The V and J genes are TRBV28 and TRBJ2-7, with 11 nucleotides matching TRBD1. Trimming took 3 bases from V and 2 from J; bases not matched to a gene: 3. The CDR3 is made up of 15 amino acids. Germline CDR1 MDHEN, CDR2 SYDVKM. The CDR3 DNA reads TGTGCCAGCAGTTTCCTGGGACAGGGGGCCTACGAGCAGTACTTC. It is translated as CASSFLGQGAYEQYF.

The chain is built from TRBV19 and TRBJ2-7; 10 nucleotides match TRBD2. The germline V gene has CDR1 LNHDA and CDR2 SQIVND (reference sequence). The CDR3 extends over 16 amino acids. After removal of 4 bases from V and 4 bases from J, the junction contained 10 bases not matched to a gene. The CDR3 sequence is CASSTSIAGGQYEQYF. In DNA, the CDR3 is TGTGCCAGTAGTACGTCGATAGCGGGAGGACAATACGAGCAGTACTTC.

V gene TRBV27 combines with J gene TRBJ2-1, with a possible D match to TRBD1 (5 bases). From germline, CDR1 is MNHEY and CDR2 SMNVEV (reference sequence). The CDR3 runs 16 residues. V shed 0 bases and J shed 2 bases, with 11 bases lying between them. The CDR3 bases are TGTGCCAGCAGTTTATCTCTAGGGGCCACCTACAATGAGCAGTTCTTC. Protein product: CASSLSLGATYNEQFF.

This clone has just a few counts. V is TRBV27 and J is TRBJ2-3, with D possibly being TRBD1 (6 bases). The CDR3 has 17 amino acids. V lost 6 bases and J 6 bases, leaving 25 bases between the germline ends. Germline loops: CDR1 MNHEY, CDR2 SMNVEV (reference sequence). The CDR3 DNA reads TGTGCCAGCAGAAGCCCGACACGATTATGGGACACTGATACGCAGTATTTT. As protein: CASRSPTRLWDTDTQYF.

This clone was seen just once. DNA of the CDR3: TGTGCCAGCAGCAGGGACTCGCGGAACACCGGGGAGCTGTTTTTT. The encoded protein is CASSRDSRNTGELFF. J is TRBJ2-2 and V is TRBV7-2, with TRBD2 as a possible D gene (6 bases). Germline V gene lookup returns CDR1 SGHTA and CDR2 FQGNSA. There are 15 residues in the CDR3. V lost 5 bases to trimming and J lost 1 base, with 11 bases between them. The whole variable domain, remainder taken from reference TRBV7-2 and TRBJ2-2, is GAGVSQSPSNKVTEKGKDVELRCDPISGHTALYWYRQSLGQGLEFLIYFQGNSAPDKSGLPSDRFSAERTGGSVSTLTIQRTQQEDSAVYLCASSRDSRNTGELFFGEGSRLTVL.

V gene TRBV28 combines with J gene TRBJ2-7; D remains ambiguous. The CDR3 totals 13 residues. Trimming took 6 bases from V and 2 from J, leaving 11 bases between them. Germline CDR1 MDHEN, CDR2 SYDVKM. The CDR3 loop is CASSTLVPYEQYF. The DNA for the CDR3 is TGTGCCAGCAGCACTTTGGTCCCCTACGAGCAGTACTTC.

J is TRBJ2-1 and V is TRBV11-2; possibly TRBD2 for D (5 bases). The CDR3 loop spans 12 amino acids. CDR1 SGHAT and CDR2 FQNNGV come from the germline V gene. V was cut by 7 bases and J by 7 bases, with 11 bases left in between. CDR3 sequence (DNA): TGTGCCAGCACCCGGTGGAGGAATGAGCAGTTCTTC. As protein: CASTRWRNEQFF.

V and J are TRBV7-8 and TRBJ1-1; weak D call: TRBD1 (6 bases). CDR1 is SGHVS and CDR2 is FQNEAQ in the germline V gene. V shed 5 bases and J shed 4 bases, with 14 bases lying between them. The CDR3 totals 14 residues. The CDR3 DNA is TGTGCCAGCAGCCCACAGAGAGGGGGCACTGAAGCTTTCTTT. It specifies CASSPQRGGTEAFF.

The chain links TRBV5-1 to TRBJ2-7; 10 positions agree with TRBD1. CDR3 length: 15 residues. CDR1 is SGHRS, CDR2 YFSETQ, per germline. V shed 2 bases and J 5 bases; nucleotides not matched to a gene: 7. This CDR3 is CASSLSGTGVHEQYF. The CDR3 bases are TGCGCCAGCAGCTTATCCGGGACAGGGGTCCACGAGCAGTACTTC.